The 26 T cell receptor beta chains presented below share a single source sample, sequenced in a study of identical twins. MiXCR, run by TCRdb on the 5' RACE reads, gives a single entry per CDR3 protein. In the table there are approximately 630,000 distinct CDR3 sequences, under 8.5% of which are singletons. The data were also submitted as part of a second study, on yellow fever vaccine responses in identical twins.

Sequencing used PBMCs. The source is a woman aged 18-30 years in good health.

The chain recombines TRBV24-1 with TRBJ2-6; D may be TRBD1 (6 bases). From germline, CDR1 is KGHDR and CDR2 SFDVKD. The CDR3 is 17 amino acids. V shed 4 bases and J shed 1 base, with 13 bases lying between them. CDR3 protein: CATSDHGQKSGANVLTF. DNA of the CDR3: TGTGCCACCAGTGACCATGGACAGAAATCTGGGGCCAACGTCCTGACTTTC.

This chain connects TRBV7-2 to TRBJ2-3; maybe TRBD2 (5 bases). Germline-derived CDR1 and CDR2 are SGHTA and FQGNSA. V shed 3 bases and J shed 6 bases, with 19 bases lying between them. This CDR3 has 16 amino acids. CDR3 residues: CASSLVLVVGLDTQYF. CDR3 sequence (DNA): TGTGCCAGCAGCTTGGTACTAGTCGTTGGACTGGATACGCAGTATTTT.

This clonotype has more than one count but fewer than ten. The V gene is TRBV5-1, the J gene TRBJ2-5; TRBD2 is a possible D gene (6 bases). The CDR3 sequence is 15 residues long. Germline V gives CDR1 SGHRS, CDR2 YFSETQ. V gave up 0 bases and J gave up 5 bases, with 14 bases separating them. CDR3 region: CASSLGQGGWETQYF. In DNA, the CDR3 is TGCGCCAGCAGCTTGGGTCAGGGAGGATGGGAGACCCAGTACTTC.

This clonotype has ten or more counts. CDR3 nucleotide sequence: TGTGCCAGCAGTGAGGGGGGACCCGCGGGCGAGCAGTACTTC. Protein: CASSEGGPAGEQYF. The V gene is TRBV2, the J gene TRBJ2-7; TRBD2 is a possible D gene (6 bases). The CDR3 is 14 residues long. Germline CDR1 SNHLY, CDR2 FYNNEI. Trimming left V 3 bases short and J 6 bases short, with 15 bases between.

The CDR3 region is CASSLEGQGGYTF. The CDR3 DNA reads as TGTGCCAGCAGCTTAGAAGGACAGGGGGGCTACACCTTC. The gene calls are TRBV11-2 and TRBJ1-2; 9 nucleotides align to TRBD1. In germline, CDR1 is SGHAT, CDR2 FQNNGV. This CDR3 is 13 amino acids long. The V and J ends lost 0 bases and 8 bases, in that order; junction bases with no gene match: 1.

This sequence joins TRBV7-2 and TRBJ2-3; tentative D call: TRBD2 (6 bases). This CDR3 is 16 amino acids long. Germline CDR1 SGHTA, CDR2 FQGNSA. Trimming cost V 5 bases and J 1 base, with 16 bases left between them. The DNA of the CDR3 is TGTGCCAGCAGCCCAAGCGGGCCTGGGGGCACAGATACGCAGTATTTT. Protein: CASSPSGPGGTDTQYF.

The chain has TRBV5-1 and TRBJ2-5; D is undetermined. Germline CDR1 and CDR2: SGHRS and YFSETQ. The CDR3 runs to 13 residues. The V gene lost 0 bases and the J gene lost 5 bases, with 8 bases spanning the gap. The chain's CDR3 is CASSLATLETQYF. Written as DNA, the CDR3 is TGCGCCAGCAGCTTGGCCACCCTGGAGACCCAGTACTTC.

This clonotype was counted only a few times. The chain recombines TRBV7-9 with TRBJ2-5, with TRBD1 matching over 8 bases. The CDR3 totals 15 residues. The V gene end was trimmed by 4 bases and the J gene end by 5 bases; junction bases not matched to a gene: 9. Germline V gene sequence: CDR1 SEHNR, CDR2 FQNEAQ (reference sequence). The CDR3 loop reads CASSSGQDFGETQYF. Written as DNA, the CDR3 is TGTGCCAGCAGCTCGGGACAGGATTTTGGTGAGACCCAGTACTTC.

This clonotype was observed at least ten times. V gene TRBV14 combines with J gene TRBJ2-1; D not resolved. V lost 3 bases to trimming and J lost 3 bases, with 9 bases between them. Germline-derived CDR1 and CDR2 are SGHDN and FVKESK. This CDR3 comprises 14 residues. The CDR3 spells CASSHGIVYNEQFF. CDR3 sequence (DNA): TGTGCCAGCAGCCACGGTATCGTCTACAATGAGCAGTTCTTC. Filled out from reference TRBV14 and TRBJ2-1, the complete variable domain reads EAGVTQFPSHSVIEKGQTVTLRCDPISGHDNLYWYRRVMGKEIKFLLHFVKESKQDESGMPNNRFLAERTGGTYSTLKVQPAELEDSGVYFCASSHGIVYNEQFFGPGTRLTVL.

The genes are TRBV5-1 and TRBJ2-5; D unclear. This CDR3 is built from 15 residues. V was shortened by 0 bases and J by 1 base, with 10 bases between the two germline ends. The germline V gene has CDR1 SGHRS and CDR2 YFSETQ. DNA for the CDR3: TGCGCCAGCAGCTTGGCCGGGCACCGCCAAGAGACCCAGTACTTC. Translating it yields CASSLAGHRQETQYF. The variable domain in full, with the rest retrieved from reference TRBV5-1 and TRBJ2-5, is KAGVTQTPRYLIKTRGQQVTLSCSPISGHRSVSWYQQTPGQGLQFLFEYFSETQRNKGNFPGRFSGRQFSNSRSEMNVSTLELGDSALYLCASSLAGHRQETQYFGPGTRLLVL.

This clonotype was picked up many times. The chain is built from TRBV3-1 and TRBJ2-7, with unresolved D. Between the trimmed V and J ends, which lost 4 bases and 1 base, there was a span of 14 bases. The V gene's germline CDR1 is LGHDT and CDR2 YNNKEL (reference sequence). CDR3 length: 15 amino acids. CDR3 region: CASSLLIKKSYEQYF. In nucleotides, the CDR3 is TGTGCCAGCAGCCTCCTAATTAAGAAGTCCTACGAGCAGTACTTC.

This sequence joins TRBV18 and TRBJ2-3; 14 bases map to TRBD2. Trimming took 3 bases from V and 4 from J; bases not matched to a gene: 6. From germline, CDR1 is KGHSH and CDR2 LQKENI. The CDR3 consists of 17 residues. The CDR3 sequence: CASSPPGTSGSADTQYF. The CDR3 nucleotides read TGTGCCAGCTCACCCCCCGGGACTAGCGGGAGTGCAGATACGCAGTATTTT. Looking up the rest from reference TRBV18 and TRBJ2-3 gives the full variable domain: NAGVMQNPRHLVRRRGQEARLRCSPMKGHSHVYWYRQLPEEGLKFMVYLQKENIIDESGMPKERFSAEFPKEGPSILRIQQVVRGDSAAYFCASSPPGTSGSADTQYFGPGTRLTVL.

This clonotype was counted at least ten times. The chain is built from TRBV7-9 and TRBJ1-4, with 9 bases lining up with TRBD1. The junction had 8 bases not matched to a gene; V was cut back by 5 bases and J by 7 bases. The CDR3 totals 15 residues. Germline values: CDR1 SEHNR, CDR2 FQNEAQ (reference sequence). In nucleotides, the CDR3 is TGTGCCAGCAGCCAAAATACAGGGGGCAGTGAAAAACTGTTTTTT. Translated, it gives CASSQNTGGSEKLFF.

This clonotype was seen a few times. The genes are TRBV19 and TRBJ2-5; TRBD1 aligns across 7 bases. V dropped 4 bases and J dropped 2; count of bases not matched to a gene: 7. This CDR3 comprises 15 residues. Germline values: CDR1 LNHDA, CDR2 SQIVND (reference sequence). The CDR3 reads CASSNHRGTQETQYF. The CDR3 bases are TGTGCCAGTAGTAACCACAGGGGTACTCAAGAGACCCAGTACTTC. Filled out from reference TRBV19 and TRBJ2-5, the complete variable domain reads DGGITQSPKYLFRKEGQNVTLSCEQNLNHDAMYWYRQDPGQGLRLIYYSQIVNDFQKGDIAEGYSVSREKKESFPLTVTSAQKNPTAFYLCASSNHRGTQETQYFGPGTRLLVL.

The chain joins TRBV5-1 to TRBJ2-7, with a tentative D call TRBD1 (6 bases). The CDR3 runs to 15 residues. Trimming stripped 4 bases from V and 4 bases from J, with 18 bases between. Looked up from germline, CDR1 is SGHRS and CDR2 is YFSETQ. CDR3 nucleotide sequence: TGCGCCAGCAGCCCGGGACACATTTTAACGTACGAGCAGTACGTC. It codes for CASSPGHILTYEQYV.

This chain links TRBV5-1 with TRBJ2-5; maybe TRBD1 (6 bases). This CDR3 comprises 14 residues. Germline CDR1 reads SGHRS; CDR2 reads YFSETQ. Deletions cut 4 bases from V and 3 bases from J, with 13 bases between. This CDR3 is CASSAQGREETQYF. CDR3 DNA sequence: TGCGCCAGCAGCGCACAGGGAAGGGAAGAGACCCAGTACTTC.

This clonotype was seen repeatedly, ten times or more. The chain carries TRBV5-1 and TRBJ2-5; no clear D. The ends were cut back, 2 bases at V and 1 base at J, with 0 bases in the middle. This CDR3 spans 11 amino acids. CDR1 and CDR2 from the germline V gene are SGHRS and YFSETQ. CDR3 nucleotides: TGCGCCAGCAGCTTCCAAGAGACCCAGTACTTC. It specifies CASSFQETQYF.

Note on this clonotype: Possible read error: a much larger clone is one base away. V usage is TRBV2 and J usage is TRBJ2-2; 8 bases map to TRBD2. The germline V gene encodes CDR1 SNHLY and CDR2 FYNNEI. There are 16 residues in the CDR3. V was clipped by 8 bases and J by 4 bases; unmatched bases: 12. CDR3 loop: CASEYHASGFTGELFF. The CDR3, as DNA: TGTGCCAGCGAATACCACGCTAGCGGGTTCACCGGGGAGCTGTTTTTT.

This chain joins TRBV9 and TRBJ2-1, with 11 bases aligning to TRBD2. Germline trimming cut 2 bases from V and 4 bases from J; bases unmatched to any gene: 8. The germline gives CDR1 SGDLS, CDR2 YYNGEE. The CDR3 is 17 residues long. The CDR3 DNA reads TGTGCCAGCAGCGTCCGGATCGGGACTAGCGGATACAATGAGCAGTTCTTC. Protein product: CASSVRIGTSGYNEQFF. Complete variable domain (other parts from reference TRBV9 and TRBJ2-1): DSGVTQTPKHLITATGQRVTLRCSPRSGDLSVYWYQQSLDQGLQFLIQYYNGEERAKGNILERFSAQQFPDLHSELNLSSLELGDSALYFCASSVRIGTSGYNEQFFGPGTRLTVL.

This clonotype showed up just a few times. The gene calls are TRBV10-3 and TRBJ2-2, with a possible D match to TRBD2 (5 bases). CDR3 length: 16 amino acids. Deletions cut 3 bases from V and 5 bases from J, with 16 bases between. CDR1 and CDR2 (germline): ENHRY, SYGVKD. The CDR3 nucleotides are TGTGCCATCAGTGAAAGGACTCTGGATGGGACCGGGGAGCTGTTTTTT. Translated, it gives CAISERTLDGTGELFF.

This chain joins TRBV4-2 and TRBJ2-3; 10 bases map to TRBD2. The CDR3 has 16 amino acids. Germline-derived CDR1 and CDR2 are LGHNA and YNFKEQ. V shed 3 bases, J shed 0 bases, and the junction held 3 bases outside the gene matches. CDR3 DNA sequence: TGTGCCAGCAGCCAGGGGACTAGCGAGAGCACAGATACGCAGTATTTT. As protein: CASSQGTSESTDTQYF.

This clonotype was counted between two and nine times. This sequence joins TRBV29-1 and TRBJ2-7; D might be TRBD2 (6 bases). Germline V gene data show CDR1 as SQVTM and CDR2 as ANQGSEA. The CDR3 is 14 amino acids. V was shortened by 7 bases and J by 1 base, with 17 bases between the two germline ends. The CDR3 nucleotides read TGCAGCGCCGGTGGGGGGTCCGGGTCCTACGAGCAGTACTTC. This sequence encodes CSAGGGSGSYEQYF.

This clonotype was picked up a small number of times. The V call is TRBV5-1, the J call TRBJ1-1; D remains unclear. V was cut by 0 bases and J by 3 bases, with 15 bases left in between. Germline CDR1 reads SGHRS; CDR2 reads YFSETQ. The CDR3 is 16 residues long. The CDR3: CASSLASSARHTEAFF. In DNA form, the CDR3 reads TGCGCCAGCAGCTTGGCCTCTTCGGCGAGGCACACTGAAGCTTTCTTT.

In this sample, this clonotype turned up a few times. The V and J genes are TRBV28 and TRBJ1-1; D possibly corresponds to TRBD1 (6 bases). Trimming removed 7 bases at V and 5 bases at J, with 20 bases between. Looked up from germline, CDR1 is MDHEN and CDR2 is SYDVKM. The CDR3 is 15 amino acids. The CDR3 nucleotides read TGTGCCAGCATAGGATCGACAGGCCTTAGGACTGAAGCTTTCTTT. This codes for CASIGSTGLRTEAFF.

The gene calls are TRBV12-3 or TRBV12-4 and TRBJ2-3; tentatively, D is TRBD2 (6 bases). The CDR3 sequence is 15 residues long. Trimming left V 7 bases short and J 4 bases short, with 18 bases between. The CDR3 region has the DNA TGTGCCAGCACCCGGGAAACCTCGGGAGCAGATACGCAGTATTTT. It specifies CASTRETSGADTQYF.

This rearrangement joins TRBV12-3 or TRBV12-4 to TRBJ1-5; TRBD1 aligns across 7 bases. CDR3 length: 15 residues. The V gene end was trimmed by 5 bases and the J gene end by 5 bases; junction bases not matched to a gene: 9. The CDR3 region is CASSSNRGLDQPQHF. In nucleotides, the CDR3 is TGTGCCAGCAGTAGCAACAGGGGATTGGATCAGCCCCAGCATTTT.